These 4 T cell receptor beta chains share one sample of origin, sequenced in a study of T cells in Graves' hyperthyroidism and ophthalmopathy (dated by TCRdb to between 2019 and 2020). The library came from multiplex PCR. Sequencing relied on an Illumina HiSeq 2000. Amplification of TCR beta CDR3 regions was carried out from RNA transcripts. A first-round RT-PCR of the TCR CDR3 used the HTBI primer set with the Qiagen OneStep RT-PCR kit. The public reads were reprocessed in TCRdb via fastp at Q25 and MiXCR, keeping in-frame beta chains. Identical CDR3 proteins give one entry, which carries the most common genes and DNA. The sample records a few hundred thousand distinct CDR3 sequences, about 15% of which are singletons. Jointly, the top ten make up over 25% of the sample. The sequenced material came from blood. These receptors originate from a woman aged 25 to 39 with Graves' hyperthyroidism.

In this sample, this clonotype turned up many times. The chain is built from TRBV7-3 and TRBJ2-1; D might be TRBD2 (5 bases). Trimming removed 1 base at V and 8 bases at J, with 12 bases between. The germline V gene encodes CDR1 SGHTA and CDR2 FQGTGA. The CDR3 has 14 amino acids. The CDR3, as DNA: TGTGCCAGCAGCTTAAGCCTAGCTAGTGATGAGCAGTTCTTC. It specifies CASSLSLASDEQFF.

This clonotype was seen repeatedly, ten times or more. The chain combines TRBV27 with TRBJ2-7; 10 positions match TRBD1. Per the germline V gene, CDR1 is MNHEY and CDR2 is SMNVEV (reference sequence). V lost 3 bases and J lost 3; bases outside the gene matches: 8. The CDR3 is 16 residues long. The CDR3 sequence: CASSFYPGQGDYEQYF. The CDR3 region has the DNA TGTGCCAGCAGTTTCTACCCCGGACAGGGGGACTACGAGCAGTACTTC.

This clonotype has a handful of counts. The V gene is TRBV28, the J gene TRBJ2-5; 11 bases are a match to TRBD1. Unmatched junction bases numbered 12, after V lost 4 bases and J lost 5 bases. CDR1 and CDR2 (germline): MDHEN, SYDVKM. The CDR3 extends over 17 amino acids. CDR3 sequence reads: CASSSFGTGGSWETQYF. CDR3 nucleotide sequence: TGTGCCAGCAGTTCGTTCGGGACAGGGGGTTCCTGGGAGACCCAGTACTTC.

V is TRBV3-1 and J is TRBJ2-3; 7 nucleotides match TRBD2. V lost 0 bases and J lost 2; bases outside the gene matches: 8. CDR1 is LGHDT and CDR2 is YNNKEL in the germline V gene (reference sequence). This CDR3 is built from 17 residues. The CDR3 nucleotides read TGTGCCAGCAGCCAAGAACGTCTAGCGGTTATCACAGATACGCAGTATTTT. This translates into CASSQERLAVITDTQYF.